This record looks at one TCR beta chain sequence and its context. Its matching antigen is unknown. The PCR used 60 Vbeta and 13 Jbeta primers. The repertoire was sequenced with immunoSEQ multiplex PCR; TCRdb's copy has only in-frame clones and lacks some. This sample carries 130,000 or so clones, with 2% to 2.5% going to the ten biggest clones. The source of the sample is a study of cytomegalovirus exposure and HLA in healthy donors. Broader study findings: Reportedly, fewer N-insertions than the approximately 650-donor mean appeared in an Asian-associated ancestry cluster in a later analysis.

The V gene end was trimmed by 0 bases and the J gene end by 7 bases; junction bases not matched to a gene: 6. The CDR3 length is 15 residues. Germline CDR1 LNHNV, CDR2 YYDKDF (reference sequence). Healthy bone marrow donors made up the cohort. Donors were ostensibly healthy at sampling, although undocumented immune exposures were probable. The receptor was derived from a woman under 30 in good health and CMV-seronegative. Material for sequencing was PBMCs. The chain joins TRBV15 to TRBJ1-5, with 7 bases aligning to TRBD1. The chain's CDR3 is CATSRDKGRGQPQHF. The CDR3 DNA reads TGTGCCACCAGCAGAGATAAGGGCAGGGGGCAGCCCCAGCATTTT.